This T cell receptor (beta chain) derives from a study of blood T cell repertoires in COVID-19. Across the study: Acute and convalescent COVID-19 specimens originated in the United States, Italy and Spain. Sample material is recorded as cDNA or gDNA derived from T cells, B-cell-depleted T cells, or PBMCs.

Assay: immunoSEQ multiplex PCR; the TCRdb copy retains only in-frame clones and omits some. Of hundreds of thousands of clones detected, more than 75% appear once; the ten largest clones hold under 3.5%. Germline loops: CDR1 KGHSH, CDR2 LQKENI. V lost 5 bases, J lost 8 bases, and 12 bases lay in between. The CDR3 sequence is 13 residues long. The receptor was isolated from a woman between 18 and 29 years old who had recovered from COVID-19. The sequencing input was peripheral blood. The rearrangement joins TRBV18 to TRBJ1-4; D may be TRBD1 (6 bases). CDR3 coding DNA: TGTGCCAGCTCAGGCGGGGGGCAGGAAAAACTGTTTTTT. Amino acids: CASSGGGQEKLFF.